This record looks at one T cell receptor (beta chain) sequence and its context. Its antigen is currently not known. No base quality information exists; no much larger clone differs at one position. The entry originates in a study of OX40 agonist ivuxolimab in advanced cancers. At the level of the whole study: Ivuxolimab was a fully human IgG2 agonistic monoclonal antibody targeting the costimulatory receptor OX40 (CD134). The point of sequencing TCRbeta in the periphery was to test whether ivuxolimab changed TCR sequence diversity and drove clonal T-cell expansion. Intravenous ivuxolimab was administered to patients every 2 weeks at six dose levels: 0.01, 0.1, 0.3, 1.5, 3 and 10 mg/kg. Of the approximately 54 patients in dose escalation, 19 had hepatocellular carcinoma, around 15 had melanoma, 9 had renal cell carcinoma and 9 had head and neck cancer. The monotherapy dose-escalation portion (N of about 50 patients) of the phase I ivuxolimab trial is reported in the paper. The dose-escalation cohort was over 70% male with a mean age of approximately 60 years, ranging from roughly 23 to 85. Partial responses occurred in three dose-escalation patients: two with cutaneous melanoma and one with hepatocellular carcinoma. Prior anti-PD-1, anti-PD-L1 or anti-CTLA-4 therapy was permitted, and 40% of dose-escalation patients had received checkpoint inhibitors.

Trimmed from V: 7 bases; trimmed from J: 1 base; junction bases lacking a gene match: 5. The CDR3 sequence holds 15 residues, the cysteine and phenylalanine included. The retained sequence is limited to the CDR3, 45 bases, with the frame set at the first base. The germline V gene (reference sequence) provides CDR1 MNHEY and CDR2 SMNVEV. The trial excluded patients who had a history of autoimmune disease or were on systemic immunosuppression. Peripheral blood for TCR sequencing was collected from all dose cohorts at baseline, on cycle 4 day 1, and on cycle 7 day 1. Samples were obtained from an open-label, multicenter, first-in-human phase I dose-escalation trial of ivuxolimab. Adults with locally advanced or metastatic melanoma, renal cell carcinoma, hepatocellular carcinoma or head and neck squamous cell carcinoma were enrolled in the trial. CD4+ and CD8+ T cells were sorted separately from peripheral blood before TCR sequencing.

For sequencing of the TCRbeta CDR3 region, genomic DNA was extracted from the sorted cells. The immunoSEQ Assay was used to sequence the TCRbeta CDR3 regions. TCRdb carries this immuneACCESS record with in-frame sequences only. Its versions omit some clonotypes, under half of them owing to an unresolved V gene in the studies checked, with the rest unexplained. The sample data list about 120,000 clones, and approximately 89% of these were observed just once. The ten largest clones represent 0.27% of the sample. Here is what the overall study found, with its caveats: In the 0.1-3.0 mg/kg groups, partial responders were among the patients with the lowest normalized peripheral clonal expansion, particularly in CD8+ T cells. The antigen specificity of the peripheral T cells that underwent clonal expansion was not determined. At doses of 0.1 to 3.0 mg/kg, clonal expansion of both CD4+ and CD8+ blood T cells was observed from baseline to week 6. After ivuxolimab, CD8+ T cells had more expanded clones than CD4+ T cells on average. Low levels of normalized T-cell clonal expansion were also seen in some patients who did not respond.

The chain was built from TRBV27 and TRBJ2-1; a stretch of 9 junction bases matches TRBD2. This TCR was sampled from an adult with an advanced solid tumor such as melanoma, head and neck, liver or kidney cancer. This material consisted of CD4+ or CD8+ T cells sorted from blood, taken in a trial of the OX40 agonist ivuxolimab. CDR3 region: CASKPLAGSYNEQFF. In nucleotide form, the sequence is TGTGCCAGCAAACCTCTAGCGGGGTCCTACAATGAGCAGTTCTTC.